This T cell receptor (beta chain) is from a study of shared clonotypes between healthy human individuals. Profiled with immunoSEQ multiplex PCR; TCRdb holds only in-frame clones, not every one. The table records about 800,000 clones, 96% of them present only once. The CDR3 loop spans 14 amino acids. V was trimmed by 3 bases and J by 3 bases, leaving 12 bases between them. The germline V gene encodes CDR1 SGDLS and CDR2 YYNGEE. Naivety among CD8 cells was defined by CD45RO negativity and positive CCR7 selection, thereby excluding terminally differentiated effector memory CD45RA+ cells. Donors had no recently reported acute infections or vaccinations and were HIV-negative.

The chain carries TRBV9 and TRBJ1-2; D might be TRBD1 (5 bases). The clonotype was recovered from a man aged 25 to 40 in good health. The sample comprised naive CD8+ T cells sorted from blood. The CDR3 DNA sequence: TGTGCCAGCAGCGAAGGTGGAGGGGACTATGGCTACACCTTC. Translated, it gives CASSEGGGDYGYTF. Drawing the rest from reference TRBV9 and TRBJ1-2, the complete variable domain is DSGVTQTPKHLITATGQRVTLRCSPRSGDLSVYWYQQSLDQGLQFLIQYYNGEERAKGNILERFSAQQFPDLHSELNLSSLELGDSALYFCASSEGGGDYGYTFGSGTRLTVV.